This T cell receptor (beta chain) is drawn from a study of OX40 agonist ivuxolimab in advanced cancers. CDR1 ENHRY and CDR2 SYGVKD come from the germline V gene. The CDR3 loop spans 14 amino acids. V shed 6 bases and J shed 0 bases, with 12 bases lying between them. Sequenced by immunoSEQ multiplex PCR; TCRdb stores in-frame clones only, minus some. Here the sample spans about 95,000 clones, roughly 87% being singletons. The chain carries TRBV10-3 and TRBJ2-7; TRBD1 is a possible D gene (6 bases). Sequencing was performed on CD4+ or CD8+ T cells sorted from blood, taken in a trial of the OX40 agonist ivuxolimab. This sequence originates from an adult with an advanced solid tumor such as melanoma, head and neck, liver or kidney cancer. The CDR3 DNA reads TGTGCCATCAGGAGGGACAAGAGCTCCTACGAGCAGTACTTC. It specifies CAIRRDKSSYEQYF.